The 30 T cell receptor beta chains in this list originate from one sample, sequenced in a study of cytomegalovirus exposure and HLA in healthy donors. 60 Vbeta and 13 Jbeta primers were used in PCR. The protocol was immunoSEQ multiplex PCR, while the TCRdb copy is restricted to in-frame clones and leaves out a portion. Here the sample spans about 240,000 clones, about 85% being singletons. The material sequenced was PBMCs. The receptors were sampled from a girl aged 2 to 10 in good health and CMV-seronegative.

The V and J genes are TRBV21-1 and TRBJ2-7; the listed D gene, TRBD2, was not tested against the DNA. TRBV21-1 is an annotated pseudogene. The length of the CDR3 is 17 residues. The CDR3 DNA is TGTGCCAGCAGCAAAGCGCGTCTACTGTCTAGGCCCTACGAGCAGTACTTC. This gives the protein CASSKARLLSRPYEQYF.

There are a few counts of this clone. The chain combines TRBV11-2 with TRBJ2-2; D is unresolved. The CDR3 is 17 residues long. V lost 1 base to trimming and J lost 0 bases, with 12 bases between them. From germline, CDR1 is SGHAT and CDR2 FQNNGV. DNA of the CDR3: TGTGCCAGCAGCTTAGGGTTACACCGCTCGAACACCGGGGAGCTGTTTTTT. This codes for CASSLGLHRSNTGELFF.

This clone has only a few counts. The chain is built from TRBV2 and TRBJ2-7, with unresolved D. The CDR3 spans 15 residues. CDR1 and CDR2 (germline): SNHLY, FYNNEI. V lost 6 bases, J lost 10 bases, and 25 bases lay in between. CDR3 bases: TGTGCCAGCAGGGAGACCGGGTCAACCTTACGAGAACAGTACTTC. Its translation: CASRETGSTLREQYF. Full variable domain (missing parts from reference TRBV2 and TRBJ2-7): EPEVTQTPSHQVTQMGQEVILRCVPISNHLYFYWYRQILGQKVEFLVSFYNNEISEKSEIFDDQFSVERPDGSNFTLKIRSTKLEDSAMYFCASRETGSTLREQYFGPGTRLTVT.

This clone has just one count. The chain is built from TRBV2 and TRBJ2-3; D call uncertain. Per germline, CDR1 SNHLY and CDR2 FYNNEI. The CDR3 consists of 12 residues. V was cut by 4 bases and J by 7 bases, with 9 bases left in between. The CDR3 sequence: CASSVAQYTQYF. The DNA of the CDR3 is TGTGCCAGCAGTGTAGCCCAGTATACGCAGTATTTT.

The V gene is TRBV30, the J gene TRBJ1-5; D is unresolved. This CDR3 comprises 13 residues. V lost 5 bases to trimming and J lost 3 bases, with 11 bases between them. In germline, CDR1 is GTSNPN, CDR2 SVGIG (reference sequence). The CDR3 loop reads CAWGRVSNQPQHF. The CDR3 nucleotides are TGTGCCTGGGGCCGGGTCTCCAATCAGCCCCAGCATTTT.

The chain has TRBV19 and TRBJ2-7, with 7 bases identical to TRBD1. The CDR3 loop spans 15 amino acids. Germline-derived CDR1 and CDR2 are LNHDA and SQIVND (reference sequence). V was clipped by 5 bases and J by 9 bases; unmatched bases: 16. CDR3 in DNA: TGTGCCAGTAGTGGCTCTGGAACAGGGGAACGTCGGCAGTACTTC. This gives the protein CASSGSGTGERRQYF.

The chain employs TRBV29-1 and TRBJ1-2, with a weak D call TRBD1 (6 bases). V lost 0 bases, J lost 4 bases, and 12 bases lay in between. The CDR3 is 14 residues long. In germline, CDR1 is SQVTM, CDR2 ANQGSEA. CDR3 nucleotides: TGCAGCGTTGAAGATGGGGGAGGGGGCTATGGCTACACCTTC. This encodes CSVEDGGGGYGYTF.

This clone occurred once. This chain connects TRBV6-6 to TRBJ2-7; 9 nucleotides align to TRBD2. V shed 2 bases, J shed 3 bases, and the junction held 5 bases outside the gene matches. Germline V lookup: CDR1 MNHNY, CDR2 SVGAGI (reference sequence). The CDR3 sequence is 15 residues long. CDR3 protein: CASSYASGMNYEQYF. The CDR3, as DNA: TGTGCCAGCAGTTACGCTAGCGGGATGAACTACGAGCAGTACTTC.

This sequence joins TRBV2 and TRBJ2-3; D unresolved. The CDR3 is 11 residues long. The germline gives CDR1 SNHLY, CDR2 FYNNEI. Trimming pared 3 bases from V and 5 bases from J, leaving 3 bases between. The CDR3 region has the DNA TGTGCCAGCAGTGATCGAGATACGCAGTATTTT. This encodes CASSDRDTQYF.

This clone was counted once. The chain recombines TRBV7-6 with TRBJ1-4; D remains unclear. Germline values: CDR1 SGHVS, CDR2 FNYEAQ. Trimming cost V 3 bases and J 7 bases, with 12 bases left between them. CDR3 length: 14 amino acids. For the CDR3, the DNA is TGTGCCAGCAGCTTGTCAGCGGCGGGTGAAAAACTGTTTTTT. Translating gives CASSLSAAGEKLFF.

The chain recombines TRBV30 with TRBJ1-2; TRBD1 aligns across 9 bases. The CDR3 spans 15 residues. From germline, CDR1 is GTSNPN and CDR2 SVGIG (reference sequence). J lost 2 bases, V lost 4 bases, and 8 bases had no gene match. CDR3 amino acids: CAWKGTGKVNYGYTF. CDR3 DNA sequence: TGTGCCTGGAAGGGGACAGGGAAGGTAAACTATGGCTACACCTTC.

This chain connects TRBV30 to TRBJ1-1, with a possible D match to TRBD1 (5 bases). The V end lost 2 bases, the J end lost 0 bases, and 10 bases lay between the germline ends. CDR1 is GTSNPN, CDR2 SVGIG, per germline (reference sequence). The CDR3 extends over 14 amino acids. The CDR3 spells CAWSKETVNTEAFF. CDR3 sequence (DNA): TGTGCCTGGAGTAAGGAGACAGTGAACACTGAAGCTTTCTTT.

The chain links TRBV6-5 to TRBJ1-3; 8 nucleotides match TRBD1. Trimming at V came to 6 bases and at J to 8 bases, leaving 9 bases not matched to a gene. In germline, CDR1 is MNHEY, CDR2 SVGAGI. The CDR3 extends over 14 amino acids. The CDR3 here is CASSLDRAGYTIYF. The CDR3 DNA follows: TGTGCCAGCAGCCTGGACAGGGCAGGATACACCATATATTTT.

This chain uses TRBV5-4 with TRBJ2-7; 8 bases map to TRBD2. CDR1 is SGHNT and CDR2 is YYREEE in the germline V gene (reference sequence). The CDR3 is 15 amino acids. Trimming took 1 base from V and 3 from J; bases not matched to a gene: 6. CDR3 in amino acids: CASSLPGTSYYEQYF. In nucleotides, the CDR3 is TGTGCCAGCAGCTTGCCTGGGACTAGTTACTACGAGCAGTACTTC.

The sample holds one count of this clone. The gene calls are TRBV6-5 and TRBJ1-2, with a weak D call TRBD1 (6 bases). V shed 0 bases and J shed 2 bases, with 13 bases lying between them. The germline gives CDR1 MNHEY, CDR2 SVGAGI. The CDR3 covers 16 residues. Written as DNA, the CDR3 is TGTGCCAGCAGTTACTCGGGGGCGGCACGGAACTATGGCTACACCTTC. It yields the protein CASSYSGAARNYGYTF.

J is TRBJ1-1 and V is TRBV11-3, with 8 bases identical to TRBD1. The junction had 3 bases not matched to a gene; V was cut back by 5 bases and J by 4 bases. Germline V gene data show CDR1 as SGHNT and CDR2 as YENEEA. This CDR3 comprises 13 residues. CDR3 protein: CASSQGASTEAFF. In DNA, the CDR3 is TGTGCCAGCAGCCAGGGGGCCAGCACTGAAGCTTTCTTT.

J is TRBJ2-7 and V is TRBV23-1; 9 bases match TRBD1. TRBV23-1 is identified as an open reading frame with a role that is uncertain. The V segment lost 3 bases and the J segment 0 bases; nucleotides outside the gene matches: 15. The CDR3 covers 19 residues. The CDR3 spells CASSQGGTGTVYSSYEQYF. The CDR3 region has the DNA TGCGCCAGCAGTCAGGGAGGGACAGGGACCGTCTATAGCTCCTACGAGCAGTACTTC.

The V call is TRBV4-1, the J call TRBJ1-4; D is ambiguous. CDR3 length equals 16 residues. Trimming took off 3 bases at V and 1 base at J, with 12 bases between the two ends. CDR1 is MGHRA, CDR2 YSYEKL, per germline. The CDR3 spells CASSHRDFRTNEKLFF. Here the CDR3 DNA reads TGCGCCAGCAGCCACCGCGACTTCCGAACTAATGAAAAACTGTTTTTT.

In DNA form, the CDR3 reads TGCGCCAGCAGCGGGTGGGGACAGTACACAGATACGCAGTATTTT. Amino acid sequence: CASSGWGQYTDTQYF. The V call is TRBV5-1, the J call TRBJ2-3, with TRBD1 identical over 7 bases. CDR1 SGHRS and CDR2 YFSETQ come from the germline V gene. J lost 2 bases, V lost 4 bases, and 7 bases had no gene match. This CDR3 region has 15 residues.

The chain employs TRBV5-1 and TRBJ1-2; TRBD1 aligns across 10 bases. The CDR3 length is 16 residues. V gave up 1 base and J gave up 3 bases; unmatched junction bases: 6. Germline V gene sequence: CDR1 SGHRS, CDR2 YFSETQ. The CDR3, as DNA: TGCGCCAGCAGCTTGTCCCTCGGACAGGGGGACTATGGCTACACCTTC. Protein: CASSLSLGQGDYGYTF.

CDR3 coding DNA: TGCGCCAGCAGCCAAGAGTCGTCCAGTTACAATGAGCAGTTCTTC. It is translated as CASSQESSSYNEQFF. The chain employs TRBV4-1 and TRBJ2-1; D gene uncertain. The CDR3 consists of 15 residues. Trimming cost V 0 bases and J 4 bases, with 10 bases left between them. CDR1 is MGHRA and CDR2 is YSYEKL in the germline V gene.

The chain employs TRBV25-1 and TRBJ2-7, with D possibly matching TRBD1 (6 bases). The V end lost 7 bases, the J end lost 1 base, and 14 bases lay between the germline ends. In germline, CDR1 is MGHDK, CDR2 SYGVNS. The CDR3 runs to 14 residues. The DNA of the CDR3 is TGTGCCAGCACTTTGGGGGCACCTTCCTACGAGCAGTACTTC. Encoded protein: CASTLGAPSYEQYF.

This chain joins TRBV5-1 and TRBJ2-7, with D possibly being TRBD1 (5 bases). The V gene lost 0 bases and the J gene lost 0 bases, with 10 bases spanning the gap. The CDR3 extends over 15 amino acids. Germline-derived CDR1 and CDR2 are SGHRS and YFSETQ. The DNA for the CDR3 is TGCGCCAGCAGCTTGGAACAGGATTACTCCTACGAGCAGTACTTC. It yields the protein CASSLEQDYSYEQYF.

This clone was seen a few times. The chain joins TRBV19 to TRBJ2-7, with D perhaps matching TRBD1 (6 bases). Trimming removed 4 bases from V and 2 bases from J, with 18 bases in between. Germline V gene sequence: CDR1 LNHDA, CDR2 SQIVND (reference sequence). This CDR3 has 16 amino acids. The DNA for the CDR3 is TGTGCCAGTAGTAGGCGTCGGGACATCCCAACCTACGAGCAGTACTTC. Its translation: CASSRRRDIPTYEQYF.

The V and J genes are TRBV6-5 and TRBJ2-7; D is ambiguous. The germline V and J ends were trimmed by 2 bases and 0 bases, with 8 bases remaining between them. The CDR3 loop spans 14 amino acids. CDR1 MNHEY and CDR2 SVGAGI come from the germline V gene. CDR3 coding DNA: TGTGCCAGCAGTTACCGACACCGCTCCTACGAGCAGTACTTC. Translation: CASSYRHRSYEQYF.

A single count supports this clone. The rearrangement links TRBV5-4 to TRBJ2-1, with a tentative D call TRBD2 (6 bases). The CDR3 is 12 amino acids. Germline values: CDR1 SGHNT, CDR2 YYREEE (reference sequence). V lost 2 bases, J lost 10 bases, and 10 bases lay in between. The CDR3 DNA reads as TGTGCCAGCAGCTTCCGGGACTGGGAGCAGTTCTTC. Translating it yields CASSFRDWEQFF.

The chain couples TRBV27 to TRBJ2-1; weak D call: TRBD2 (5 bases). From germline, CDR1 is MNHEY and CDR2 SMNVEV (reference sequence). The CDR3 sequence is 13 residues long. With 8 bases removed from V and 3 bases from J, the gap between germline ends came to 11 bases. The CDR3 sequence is CASAGTLYNEQFF. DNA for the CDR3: TGTGCCAGCGCGGGCACCCTCTACAATGAGCAGTTCTTC.

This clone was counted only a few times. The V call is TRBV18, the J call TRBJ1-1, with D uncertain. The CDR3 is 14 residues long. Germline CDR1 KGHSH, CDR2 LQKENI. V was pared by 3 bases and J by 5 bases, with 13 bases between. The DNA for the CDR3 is TGTGCCAGCTCACCTAGGACTGAGAGGACTGAAGCTTTCTTT. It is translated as CASSPRTERTEAFF.

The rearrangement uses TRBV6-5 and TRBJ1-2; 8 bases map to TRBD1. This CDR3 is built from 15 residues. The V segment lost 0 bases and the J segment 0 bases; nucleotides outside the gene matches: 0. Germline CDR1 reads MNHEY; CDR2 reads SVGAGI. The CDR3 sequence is CASSYSQGANYGYTF. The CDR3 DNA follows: TGTGCCAGCAGTTACTCACAGGGGGCTAACTATGGCTACACCTTC.

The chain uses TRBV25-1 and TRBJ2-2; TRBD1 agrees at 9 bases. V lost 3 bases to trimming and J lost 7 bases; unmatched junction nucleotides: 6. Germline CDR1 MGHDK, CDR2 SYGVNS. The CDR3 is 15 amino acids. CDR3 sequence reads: CASSDHRGPGGELFF. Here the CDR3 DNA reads TGTGCCAGCAGTGATCACAGGGGGCCGGGCGGGGAGCTGTTTTTT.